The subject of this entry is one T cell receptor (beta chain). Its antigen is undetermined. TCRdb keeps only in-frame clones here, not all; method: immunoSEQ multiplex PCR. The data contain over 110,000 clones, 92% of them singletons. This sample is part of a study of T cell responses to AZD1222 COVID-19 vaccine. Germline CDR1 and CDR2: SGHVS and FNYEAQ. The length of the CDR3 is 16 residues. V lost 3 bases, J lost 4 bases, and 5 bases stayed unmatched. Study conclusions and caveats: Baseline testing showed seropositivity in only a handful of AZD1222 recipients.

The TCR was taken from an adult in good health. The source material was peripheral blood, sampled on day 0 of AZD1222 vaccination. The rearrangement links TRBV7-6 to TRBJ2-1; 11 positions match TRBD2. The CDR3 DNA reads TGTGCCAGCAGCTTCCGCGGGACTAGCGGTTACAATGAGCAGTTCTTC. Translating gives CASSFRGTSGYNEQFF.